This T cell receptor beta chain came from a study of blood T cell repertoires in COVID-19. CDR3 length: 13 amino acids. CDR1 is SQVTM and CDR2 is ANQGSEA in the germline V gene. After removal of 7 bases from V and 5 bases from J, the junction contained 5 bases not matched to a gene. Only in-frame clones appear in the TCRdb table, and some are missing; sequencing was by immunoSEQ multiplex PCR. Of about 300,000 clones in the sample, around 82% were seen once. The sequence came from a woman between 50 and 59 years old who had recovered from COVID-19. Sequencing input: peripheral blood. J is TRBJ1-4 and V is TRBV29-1; 9 bases agree with TRBD1. CDR3 nucleotides: TGCAGCGCTTCCGGGACAGGGAATGAAAAACTGTTTTTT. Residues: CSASGTGNEKLFF.